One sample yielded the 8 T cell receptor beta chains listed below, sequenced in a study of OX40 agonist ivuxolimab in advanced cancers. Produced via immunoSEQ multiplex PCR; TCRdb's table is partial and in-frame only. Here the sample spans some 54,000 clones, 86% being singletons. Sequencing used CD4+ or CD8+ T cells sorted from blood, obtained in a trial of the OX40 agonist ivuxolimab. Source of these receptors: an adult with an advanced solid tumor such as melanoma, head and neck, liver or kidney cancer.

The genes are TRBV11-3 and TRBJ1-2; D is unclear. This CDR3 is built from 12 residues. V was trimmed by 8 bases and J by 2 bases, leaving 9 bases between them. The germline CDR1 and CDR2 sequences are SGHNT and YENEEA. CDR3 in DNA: TGTGCCAGCTTTTTCCGAAACTATGGCTACACCTTC. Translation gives CASFFRNYGYTF.

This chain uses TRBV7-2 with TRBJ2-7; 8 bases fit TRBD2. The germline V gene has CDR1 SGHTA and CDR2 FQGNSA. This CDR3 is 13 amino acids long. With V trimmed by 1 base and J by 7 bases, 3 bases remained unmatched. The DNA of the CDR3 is TGTGCCAGCAGCTTAGGACTAGCGCGAGAGCAGTACTTC. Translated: CASSLGLAREQYF.

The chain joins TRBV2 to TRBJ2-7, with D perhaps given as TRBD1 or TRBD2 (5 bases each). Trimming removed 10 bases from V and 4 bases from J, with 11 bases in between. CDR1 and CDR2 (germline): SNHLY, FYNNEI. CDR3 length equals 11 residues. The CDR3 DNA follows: TGTGCCAACGGGAAGGGGTACGAGCAGTACTTC. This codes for CANGKGYEQYF.

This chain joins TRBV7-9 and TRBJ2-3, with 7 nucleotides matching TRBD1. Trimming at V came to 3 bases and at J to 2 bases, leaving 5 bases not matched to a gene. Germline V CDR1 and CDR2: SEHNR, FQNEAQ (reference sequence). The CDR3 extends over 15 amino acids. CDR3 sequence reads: CASSLNRGPTDTQYF. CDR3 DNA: TGTGCCAGCAGCTTGAACAGGGGACCCACAGATACGCAGTATTTT.

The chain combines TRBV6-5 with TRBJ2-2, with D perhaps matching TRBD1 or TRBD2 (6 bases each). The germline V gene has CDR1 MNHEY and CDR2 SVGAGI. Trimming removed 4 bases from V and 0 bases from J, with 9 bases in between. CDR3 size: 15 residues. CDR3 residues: CASSWGASNTGELFF. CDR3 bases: TGTGCCAGCAGTTGGGGGGCTTCGAACACCGGGGAGCTGTTTTTT.

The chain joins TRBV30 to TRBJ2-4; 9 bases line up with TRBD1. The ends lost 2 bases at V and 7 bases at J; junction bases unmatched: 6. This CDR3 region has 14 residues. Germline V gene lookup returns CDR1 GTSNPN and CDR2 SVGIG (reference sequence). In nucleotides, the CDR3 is TGTGCCTGGAGTATTCCGGGACAGGGTAACATTCAGTACTTC. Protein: CAWSIPGQGNIQYF.

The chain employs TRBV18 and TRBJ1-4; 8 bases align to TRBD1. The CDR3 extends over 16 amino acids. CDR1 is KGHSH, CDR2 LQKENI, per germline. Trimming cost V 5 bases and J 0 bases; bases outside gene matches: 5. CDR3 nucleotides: TGTGCCAGCTCATCACAGGGGGAGGCAACTAATGAAAAACTGTTTTTT. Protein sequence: CASSSQGEATNEKLFF.

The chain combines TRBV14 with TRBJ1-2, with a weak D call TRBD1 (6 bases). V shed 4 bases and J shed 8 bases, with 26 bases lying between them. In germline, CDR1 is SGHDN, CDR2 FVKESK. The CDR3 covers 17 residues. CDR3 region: CASSRGPGGLSGDGYTF. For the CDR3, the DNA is TGTGCCAGCAGCCGGGGGCCCGGGGGTCTCTCAGGGGACGGCTACACCTTC.